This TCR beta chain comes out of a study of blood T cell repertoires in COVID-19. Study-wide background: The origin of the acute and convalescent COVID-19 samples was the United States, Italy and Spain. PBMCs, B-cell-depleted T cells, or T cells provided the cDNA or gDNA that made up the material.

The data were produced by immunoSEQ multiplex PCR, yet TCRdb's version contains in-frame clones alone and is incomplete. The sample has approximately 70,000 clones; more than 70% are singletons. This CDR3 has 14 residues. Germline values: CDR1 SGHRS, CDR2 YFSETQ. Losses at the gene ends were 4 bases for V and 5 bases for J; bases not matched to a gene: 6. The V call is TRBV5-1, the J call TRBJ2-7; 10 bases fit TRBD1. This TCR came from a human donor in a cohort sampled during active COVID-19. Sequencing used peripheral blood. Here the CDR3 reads CASSSGTGVHEQYF. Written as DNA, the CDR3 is TGCGCCAGCAGCAGTGGGACAGGGGTCCACGAGCAGTACTTC.